What follows are 15 T cell receptor beta chains derived from one specimen sequenced in a study of shared clonotypes between healthy human individuals. Sequencing used immunoSEQ multiplex PCR; TCRdb keeps in-frame clones, though not all of them. This table has approximately 2.1 million clones, 85% to 95% appearing once. Sequences were obtained from naive CD4+ T cells from PBMCs. Subset here: CD45RA+ positively selected. The receptors originated from a man between 18 and 29 years old in good health. Some clones in this sample may be carry-over from other donors' samples.

The chain is built from TRBV28 and TRBJ1-1; D uncertain. Between the trimmed V and J ends, which lost 8 bases and 0 bases, there was a span of 4 bases. CDR1 is MDHEN, CDR2 SYDVKM, per germline. There are 11 residues in the CDR3. CDR3 region: CASVMNTEAFF. DNA for the CDR3: TGTGCCAGCGTGATGAACACTGAAGCTTTCTTT.

Of note for this clone: Other DNA sequences in this sample translate to the same CDR3. V usage is TRBV5-1 and J usage is TRBJ2-1; unclear D gene. This CDR3 is built from 12 residues. In germline, CDR1 is SGHRS, CDR2 YFSETQ. V dropped 1 base and J dropped 5 bases, with 4 bases sitting between them. The CDR3 sequence: CASSLTNNEQFF. CDR3 DNA sequence: TGCGCCAGCAGCTTGACTAACAATGAGCAGTTCTTC.

This clone was recorded only once. The V call is TRBV5-1, the J call TRBJ1-4; no clear D. With 0 bases removed from V and 4 bases from J, the gap between germline ends came to 7 bases. CDR3 length equals 14 residues. Germline V gene data show CDR1 as SGHRS and CDR2 as YFSETQ. The CDR3 DNA reads as TGCGCCAGCAGCTTGGAACACTATAATGAAAAACTGTTTTTT. Protein: CASSLEHYNEKLFF.

This chain joins TRBV11-2 and TRBJ1-2; a weak D match, TRBD1 (5 bases). Germline V gives CDR1 SGHAT, CDR2 FQNNGV. The CDR3 contains 15 residues. V was clipped by 3 bases and J by 8 bases, with 19 bases between them. In DNA form, the CDR3 reads TGTGCCAGCAGCTTTTCCGCAGGGTATCATGAAGGCTACACCTTC. Protein product: CASSFSAGYHEGYTF.

This clone has only one observation. The same CDR3 is also encoded by other DNA sequences in this sample. The chain joins TRBV7-3 to TRBJ2-7; 12 positions agree with TRBD2. J was trimmed by 4 bases and V by 0 bases; bases with no gene match: 1. Germline V gene sequence: CDR1 SGHTA, CDR2 FQGTGA. This CDR3 is 15 amino acids long. The DNA of the CDR3 is TGTGCCAGCAGCTTAACCGGGACTAGCGGGTACGAGCAGTACTTC. Protein: CASSLTGTSGYEQYF.

V gene TRBV11-2 combines with J gene TRBJ2-7; a weak D match, TRBD2 (5 bases). In germline, CDR1 is SGHAT, CDR2 FQNNGV. V shed 5 bases and J shed 0 bases, with 14 bases lying between them. The CDR3 length is 15 residues. As DNA, the CDR3 is TGTGCCAGCAGCCGCCTAGCCGTGAGCTCCTACGAGCAGTACTTC. As protein: CASSRLAVSSYEQYF.

The chain carries TRBV7-9 and TRBJ2-1; TRBD2 matches 10 bases. The junction had 5 bases not matched to a gene; V was cut back by 3 bases and J by 6 bases. Germline CDR1 SEHNR, CDR2 FQNEAQ (reference sequence). There are 15 residues in the CDR3. The CDR3 coding sequence is TGTGCCAGCAGCTTCCTAGCGGGAGTCACCAATGAGCAGTTCTTC. It translates to CASSFLAGVTNEQFF.

The rearrangement joins TRBV2 to TRBJ2-1; 12 bases map to TRBD2. Trimming at V came to 4 bases and at J to 3 bases, leaving 7 bases not matched to a gene. From germline, CDR1 is SNHLY and CDR2 FYNNEI. The CDR3 extends over 17 amino acids. In nucleotides, the CDR3 is TGTGCCAGCAGTGTAAGAGTACTAGCGGGAGGCTACAATGAGCAGTTCTTC. Amino acids: CASSVRVLAGGYNEQFF.

The chain recombines TRBV28 with TRBJ1-2; a weak D match, TRBD1 (6 bases). The CDR3 covers 13 residues. Trimming removed 3 bases at V and 8 bases at J, with 13 bases between. Germline V gene data show CDR1 as MDHEN and CDR2 as SYDVKM. CDR3: CASSLDSPGGYTF. CDR3 coding DNA: TGTGCCAGCAGTTTGGACAGCCCGGGGGGCTACACCTTC.

This chain joins TRBV27 and TRBJ1-5, with 7 bases lining up with TRBD1. J lost 5 bases, V lost 3 bases, and 7 bases had no gene match. CDR1 is MNHEY and CDR2 is SMNVEV in the germline V gene (reference sequence). The CDR3 is 15 residues long. In DNA form, the CDR3 reads TGTGCCAGCAGTTTCGCCGGGACAGAGCATCAGCCCCAGCATTTT. It yields the protein CASSFAGTEHQPQHF.

This chain links TRBV9 with TRBJ2-7; TRBD2 might be the D (6 bases). This CDR3 is 14 amino acids long. Germline lookup yields CDR1 SGDLS and CDR2 YYNGEE. Trimming shortened V by 4 bases and J by 6 bases, and 17 bases separated the two germline ends. CDR3 DNA sequence: TGTGCCAGCAGCCTGACGGGAGAGTTGTCCGAGCAGTACTTC. Amino acid sequence: CASSLTGELSEQYF.

V is TRBV28 and J is TRBJ2-7, with 7 bases fitting TRBD1. Germline assignment: CDR1 MDHEN and CDR2 SYDVKM. The CDR3 spans 14 residues. Losses at the gene ends were 1 base for V and 3 bases for J; bases not matched to a gene: 3. The CDR3 spells CASSLLGQNYEQYF. In DNA form, the CDR3 reads TGTGCCAGCAGTTTATTGGGACAGAACTACGAGCAGTACTTC.

The chain uses TRBV30 and TRBJ1-4; 8 nucleotides line up with TRBD1. This CDR3 contains 12 residues. Germline CDR1 is GTSNPN and CDR2 is SVGIG (reference sequence). V lost 8 bases and J lost 8; bases outside the gene matches: 7. The CDR3 sequence: CARGQGWEKLFF. The DNA for the CDR3 is TGTGCCCGCGGACAGGGTTGGGAAAAACTGTTTTTT.

In this sample, this clone turned up once. The rearrangement links TRBV6-1 to TRBJ2-2, with 8 bases that match TRBD2. V was pared by 4 bases and J by 6 bases, with 7 bases of the junction left unmatched. The CDR3 runs to 15 residues. Germline V gene data show CDR1 as MNHNS and CDR2 as SASEGT. The CDR3 nucleotides read TGTGCCAGCAGTGTTAGCGGGAAATACGCCGGGGAGCTGTTTTTT. Residues: CASSVSGKYAGELFF.

The CDR3 protein is CASSVGAAGGYTDTQYF. As DNA, the CDR3 is TGTGCCAGCAGCGTTGGGGCGGCGGGGGGGTACACAGATACGCAGTATTTT. The V call is TRBV9, the J call TRBJ2-3; 9 positions agree with TRBD2. The CDR3 consists of 17 residues. The J segment lost 2 bases and the V segment lost 2 bases, leaving 9 bases of the junction unmatched. Germline V gene data show CDR1 as SGDLS and CDR2 as YYNGEE.